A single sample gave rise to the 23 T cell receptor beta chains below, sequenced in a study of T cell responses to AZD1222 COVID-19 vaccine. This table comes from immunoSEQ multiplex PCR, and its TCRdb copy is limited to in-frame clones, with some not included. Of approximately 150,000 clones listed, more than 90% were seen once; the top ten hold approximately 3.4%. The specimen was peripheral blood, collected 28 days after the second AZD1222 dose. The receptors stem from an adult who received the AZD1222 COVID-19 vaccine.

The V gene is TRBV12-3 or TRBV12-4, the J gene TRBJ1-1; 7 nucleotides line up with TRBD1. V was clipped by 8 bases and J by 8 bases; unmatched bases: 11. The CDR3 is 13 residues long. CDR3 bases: TGTGCCAGCGACGGGGAGGGACAGACAGAAGCTTTCTTT. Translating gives CASDGEGQTEAFF.

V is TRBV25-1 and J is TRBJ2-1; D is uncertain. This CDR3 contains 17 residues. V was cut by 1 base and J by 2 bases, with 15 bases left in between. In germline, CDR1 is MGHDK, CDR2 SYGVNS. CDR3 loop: CASSEFLPSATYNEQFF. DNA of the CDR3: TGTGCCAGCAGTGAATTCCTCCCCTCGGCCACCTACAATGAGCAGTTCTTC.

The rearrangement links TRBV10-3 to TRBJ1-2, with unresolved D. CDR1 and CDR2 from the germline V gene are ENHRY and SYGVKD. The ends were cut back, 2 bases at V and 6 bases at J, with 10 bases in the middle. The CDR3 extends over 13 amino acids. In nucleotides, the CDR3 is TGTGCCATCAGTGAGCCTCCGGGAGATGGCTACACCTTC. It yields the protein CAISEPPGDGYTF.

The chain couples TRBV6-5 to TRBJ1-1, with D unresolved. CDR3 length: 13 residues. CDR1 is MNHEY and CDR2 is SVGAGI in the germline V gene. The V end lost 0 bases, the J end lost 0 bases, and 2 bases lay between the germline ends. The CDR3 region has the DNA TGTGCCAGCAGTTACTCGTTGAACACTGAAGCTTTCTTT. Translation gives CASSYSLNTEAFF.

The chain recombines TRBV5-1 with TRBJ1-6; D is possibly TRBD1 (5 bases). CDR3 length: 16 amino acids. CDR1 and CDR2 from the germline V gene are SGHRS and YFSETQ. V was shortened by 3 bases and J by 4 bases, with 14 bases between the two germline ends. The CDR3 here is CASSSTGLKYNSPLHF. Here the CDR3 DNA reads TGCGCCAGCAGCTCTACGGGACTGAAATATAATTCACCCCTCCACTTT.

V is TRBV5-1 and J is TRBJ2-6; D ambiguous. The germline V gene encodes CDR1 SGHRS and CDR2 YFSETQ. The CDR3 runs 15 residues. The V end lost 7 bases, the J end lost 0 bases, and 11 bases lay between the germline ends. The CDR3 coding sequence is TGCGCCAGCGCTCGGCAGACCTCTGGGGCCAACGTCCTGACTTTC. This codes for CASARQTSGANVLTF.

Here the CDR3 DNA reads TGTGCCAGCAGTACTAGACCGGGACAAGCCTATGGCTACACCTTC. This gives the protein CASSTRPGQAYGYTF. This chain links TRBV27 with TRBJ1-2; a possible D gene is TRBD1 (6 bases). Germline V gene sequence: CDR1 MNHEY, CDR2 SMNVEV (reference sequence). The length of the CDR3 is 15 residues. With 5 bases removed from V and 4 bases from J, the gap between germline ends came to 17 bases.

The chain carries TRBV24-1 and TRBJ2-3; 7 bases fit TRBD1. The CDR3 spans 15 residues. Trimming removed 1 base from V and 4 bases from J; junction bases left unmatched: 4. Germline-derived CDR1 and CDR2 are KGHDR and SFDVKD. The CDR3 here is CATSDFDRAADTQYF. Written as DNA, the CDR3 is TGTGCCACCAGTGATTTTGACAGGGCGGCAGATACGCAGTATTTT.

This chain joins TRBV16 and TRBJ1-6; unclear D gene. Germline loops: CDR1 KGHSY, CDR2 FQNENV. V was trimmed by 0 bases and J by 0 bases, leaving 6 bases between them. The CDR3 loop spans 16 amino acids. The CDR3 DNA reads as TGTGCCAGCAGCCAATCGATCCGCTCCTATAATTCACCCCTCCACTTT. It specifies CASSQSIRSYNSPLHF.

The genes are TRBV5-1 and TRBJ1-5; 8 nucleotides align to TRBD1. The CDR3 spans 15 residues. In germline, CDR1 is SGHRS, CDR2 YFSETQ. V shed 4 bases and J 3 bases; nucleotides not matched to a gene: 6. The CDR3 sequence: CASSPDRGPNQPQHF. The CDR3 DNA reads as TGCGCCAGCAGCCCTGACAGGGGCCCCAATCAGCCCCAGCATTTT.

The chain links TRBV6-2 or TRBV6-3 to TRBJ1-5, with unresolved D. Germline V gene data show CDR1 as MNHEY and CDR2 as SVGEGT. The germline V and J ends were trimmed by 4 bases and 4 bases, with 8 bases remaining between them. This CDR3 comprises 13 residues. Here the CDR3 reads CASSLDENQPQHF. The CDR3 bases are TGTGCCAGCAGTTTAGATGAGAATCAGCCCCAGCATTTT.

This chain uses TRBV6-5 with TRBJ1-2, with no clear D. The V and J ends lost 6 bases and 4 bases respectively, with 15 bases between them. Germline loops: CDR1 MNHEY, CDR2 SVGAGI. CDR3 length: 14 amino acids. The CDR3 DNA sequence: TGTGCCAGCAGAACCGGGATCGCATTCTATGGCTACACCTTC. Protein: CASRTGIAFYGYTF.

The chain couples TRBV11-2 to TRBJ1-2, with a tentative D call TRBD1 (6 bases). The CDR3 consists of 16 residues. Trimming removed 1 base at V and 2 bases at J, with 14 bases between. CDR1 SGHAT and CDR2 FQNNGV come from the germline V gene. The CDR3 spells CASSLGFRTVNYGYTF. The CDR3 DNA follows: TGTGCCAGCAGCTTAGGCTTTAGGACAGTCAACTATGGCTACACCTTC.

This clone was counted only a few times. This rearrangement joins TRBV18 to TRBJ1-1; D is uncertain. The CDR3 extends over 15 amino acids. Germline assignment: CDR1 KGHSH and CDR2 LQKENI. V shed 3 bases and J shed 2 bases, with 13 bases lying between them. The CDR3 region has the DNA TGTGCCAGCTCACCTACCGAGAATGGAAACACTGAAGCTTTCTTT. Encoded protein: CASSPTENGNTEAFF.

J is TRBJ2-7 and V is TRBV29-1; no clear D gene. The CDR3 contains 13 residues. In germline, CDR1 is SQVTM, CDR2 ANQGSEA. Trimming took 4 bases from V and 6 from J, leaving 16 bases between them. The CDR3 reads CSVVEASSLEQYF. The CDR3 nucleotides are TGCAGCGTTGTAGAAGCATCCTCCCTCGAGCAGTACTTC.

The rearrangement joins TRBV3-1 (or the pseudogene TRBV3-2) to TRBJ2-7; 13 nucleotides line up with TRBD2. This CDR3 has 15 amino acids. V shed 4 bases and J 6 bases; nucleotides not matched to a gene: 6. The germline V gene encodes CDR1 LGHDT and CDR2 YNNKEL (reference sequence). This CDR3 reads CASSPGLAGDFEQYF. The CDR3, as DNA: TGTGCCAGCAGCCCCGGACTAGCGGGGGATTTCGAGCAGTACTTC.

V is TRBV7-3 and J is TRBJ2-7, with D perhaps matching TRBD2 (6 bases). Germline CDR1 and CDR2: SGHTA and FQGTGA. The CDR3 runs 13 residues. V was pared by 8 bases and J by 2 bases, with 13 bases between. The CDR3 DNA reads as TGTGCCAGCGGTTGGGGGGATCCCTACGAGCAGTACTTC. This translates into CASGWGDPYEQYF.

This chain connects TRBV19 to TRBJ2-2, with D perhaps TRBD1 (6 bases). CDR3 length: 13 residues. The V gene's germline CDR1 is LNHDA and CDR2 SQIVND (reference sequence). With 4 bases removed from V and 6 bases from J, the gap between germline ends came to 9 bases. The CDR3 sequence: CASSKQGSGELFF. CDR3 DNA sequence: TGTGCCAGTAGTAAACAGGGCTCCGGGGAGCTGTTTTTT. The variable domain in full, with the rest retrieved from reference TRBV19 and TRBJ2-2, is DGGITQSPKYLFRKEGQNVTLSCEQNLNHDAMYWYRQDPGQGLRLIYYSQIVNDFQKGDIAEGYSVSREKKESFPLTVTSAQKNPTAFYLCASSKQGSGELFFGEGSRLTVL.

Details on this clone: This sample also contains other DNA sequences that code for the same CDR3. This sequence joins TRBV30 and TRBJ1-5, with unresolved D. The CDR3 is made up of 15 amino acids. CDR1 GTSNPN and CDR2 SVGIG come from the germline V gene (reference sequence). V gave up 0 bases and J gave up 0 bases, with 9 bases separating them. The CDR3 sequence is CAWSVGGNSNQPQHF. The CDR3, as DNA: TGTGCCTGGAGTGTAGGAGGGAATAGCAATCAGCCCCAGCATTTT.

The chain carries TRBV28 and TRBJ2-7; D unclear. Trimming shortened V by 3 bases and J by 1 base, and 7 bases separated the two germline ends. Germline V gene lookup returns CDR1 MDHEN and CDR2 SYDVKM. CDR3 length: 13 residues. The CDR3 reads CASSFSTSYEQYF. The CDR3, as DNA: TGTGCCAGCAGTTTTTCGACATCCTACGAGCAGTACTTC.

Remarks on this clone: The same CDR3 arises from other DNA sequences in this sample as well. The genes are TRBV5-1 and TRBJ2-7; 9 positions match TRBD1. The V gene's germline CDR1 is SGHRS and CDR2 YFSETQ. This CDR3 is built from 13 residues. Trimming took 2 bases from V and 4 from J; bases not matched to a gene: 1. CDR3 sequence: CASSFDRGYEQYF. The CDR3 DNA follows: TGCGCCAGCAGCTTTGACAGGGGGTACGAGCAGTACTTC.

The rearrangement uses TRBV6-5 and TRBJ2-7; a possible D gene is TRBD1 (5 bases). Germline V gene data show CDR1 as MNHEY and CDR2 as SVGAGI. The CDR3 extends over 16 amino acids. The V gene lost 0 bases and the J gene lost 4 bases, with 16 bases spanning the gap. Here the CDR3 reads CASSYSKGALSYEQYF. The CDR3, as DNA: TGTGCCAGCAGTTACTCAAAAGGGGCGCTGTCATACGAGCAGTACTTC.

CDR3 nucleotide sequence: TGTGCCAGCAGCCAGGGACAACAAAGGGATACGCAGTATTTT. Translated: CASSQGQQRDTQYF. J is TRBJ2-3 and V is TRBV14, with a possible D match to TRBD1 (6 bases). This CDR3 comprises 14 residues. The V end was cut by 3 bases, the J end by 6 bases, with 13 bases between. The V gene's germline CDR1 is SGHDN and CDR2 FVKESK.